The present TCR beta chain was sequenced within a study of vaccination effects on CD4 cells after COVID-19. Study details: It was a median of 72 days after the second dose that post-vaccine samples were obtained. Study outcomes and limitations: Late in the post-vaccination period, infection-induced and vaccine-induced clones underwent marked clonal contraction.

Viral peptide pools were used in the ViraFEST assay to expand antigen-specific CD4+ T cells, and sequencing came afterward. Culturing for 10 days preceded CD4+ T cell isolation. Of the BNT162b2 and mRNA-1273 vaccines, participants received two doses of one or the other. Only in-frame clones appear in the TCRdb table, and some are missing; sequencing was by immunoSEQ multiplex PCR. This sample has some 30,000 clones; roughly 63% occur once, and the top ten carry nearly 9%. This clone was picked up one time. Its antigen is not identified. CDR3 length: 15 amino acids. Germline lookup yields CDR1 SGHDT and CDR2 YYEEEE. V was trimmed by 0 bases and J by 3 bases, leaving 10 bases between them.

The sequence came from a human donor who received a COVID-19 vaccine. This specimen was CD4+ T cells from PBMCs cultured with SARS-CoV-2 spike peptides, taken after COVID-19 vaccination. This sequence joins TRBV5-6 and TRBJ1-5, with D hard to call. Here the CDR3 reads CASSLAPGYNQPQHF. CDR3 nucleotides: TGTGCCAGCAGCTTGGCCCCCGGTTACAATCAGCCCCAGCATTTT.